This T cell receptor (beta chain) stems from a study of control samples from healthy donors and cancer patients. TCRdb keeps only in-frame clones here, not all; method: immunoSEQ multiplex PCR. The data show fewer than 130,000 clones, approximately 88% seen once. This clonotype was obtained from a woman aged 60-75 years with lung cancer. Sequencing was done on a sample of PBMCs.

The CDR3 reads CASSPQGSQPQHF. For the CDR3, the DNA is TGTGCCAGCTCACCACAGGGATCTCAGCCCCAGCATTTT. The gene calls are TRBV18 and TRBJ1-5; D gene unclear. CDR1 and CDR2 from the germline V gene are KGHSH and LQKENI. The CDR3 has 13 amino acids. Deletions cut 1 base from V and 6 bases from J, with 7 bases between.